The 4 T cell receptor beta chains given below trace back to one sample, sequenced in a study of molecular identifiers for immune sequencing clone quantification. From the PCR reads, TCRdb called clonotypes with MiXCR, one entry per CDR3 protein. The sample contains hundreds of thousands of distinct CDR3 sequences, 15% to 20% of which appear only once. The specimen was naive CD8+ T cells from blood, with Jurkat cell RNA spiked in. The subset is: FACS-sorted CD8+CD4-CCR7+CD45RA+ naive T cells. These receptors were collected from a human donor in good health. Some libraries in this study had Jurkat cell RNA spiked in.

This chain joins TRBV30 and TRBJ1-2; TRBD1 agrees at 8 bases. CDR1 and CDR2 (germline): GTSNPN, SVGIG (reference sequence). The CDR3 has 13 amino acids. V was clipped by 5 bases and J by 2 bases; unmatched bases: 4. CDR3 amino acids: CAWDDRGNYGYTF. As DNA, the CDR3 is TGTGCCTGGGATGACAGGGGCAACTATGGCTACACCTTC.

This clonotype has ten or more counts. V is TRBV7-2 and J is TRBJ2-7; possibly TRBD1 or TRBD2 for D (5 bases each). CDR3 length equals 14 residues. The V and J ends lost 2 bases and 2 bases respectively, with 10 bases between them. The germline gives CDR1 SGHTA, CDR2 FQGNSA. CDR3 DNA sequence: TGTGCCAGCAGCTTAACGGGGCCAGCCTACGAGCAGTACTTC. Its protein is CASSLTGPAYEQYF.

This clonotype was recorded a few times. The chain uses TRBV7-9 and TRBJ2-1; TRBD1 matches 11 bases. Germline lookup yields CDR1 SEHNR and CDR2 FQNEAQ (reference sequence). This CDR3 region has 13 residues. V dropped 8 bases and J dropped 12; count of bases not matched to a gene: 9. The CDR3: CASVSGTGGSQFF. The DNA of the CDR3 is TGTGCCAGCGTCTCCGGGACAGGGGGTTCGCAGTTCTTC.

This clonotype was seen many times. The chain employs TRBV11-2 and TRBJ2-5, with 7 bases matching TRBD2. The CDR3 extends over 18 amino acids. CDR1 is SGHAT, CDR2 FQNNGV, per germline. V lost 0 bases and J lost 2; bases outside the gene matches: 12. In nucleotides, the CDR3 is TGTGCCAGCAGCTTAGACCCCAAGGCGGGGGAGTATCAAGAGACCCAGTACTTC. Its protein product is CASSLDPKAGEYQETQYF.